A selection of T cell receptor beta chains follows, all from one sample in a study of shared T cell receptors in the human thymus. Profiled with immunoSEQ multiplex PCR; TCRdb holds only in-frame clones, not every one. This table holds about 710,000 clones, roughly 86% found once. In addition, the sample was reused for a study of human thymus T cells.

Sequencing input: thymocytes. The receptors shown here come from a boy under three years old with a congenital heart defect. CDR3s leave out the opening cysteine and the closing phenylalanine or tryptophan. Each record gives: CDR3 protein, V gene, J gene, CDR3 length.

ASSGGAGYGYT	TRBV6-6	TRBJ1-2	11
ASSLKGLAGNYEQY	TRBV5-4	TRBJ2-7	14
ASSLWTGGFYEQY	TRBV11-2	TRBJ2-7	13
ASSQEGPGQGPYEQY	TRBV4-3	TRBJ2-7	15
AISAGGRYDRGRRDGQPQH	TRBV10-3	TRBJ1-5	19
ASSLTDREDPYEQY	TRBV27	TRBJ2-7	14
ASSETEKGVYEQY	TRBV9	TRBJ2-7	13
ATSRDRGQNTEAF	TRBV15	TRBJ1-1	13
ASSSIGTPQVRSEAF	TRBV28	TRBJ1-1	15
ASSPPGALGNTIY	TRBV18	TRBJ1-3	13
ASSGLRGPNEKLF	TRBV25-1	TRBJ1-4	13
AISGLPGTSDYEQY	TRBV10-3	TRBJ2-7	14
ASSEGGDEQF	TRBV5-1	TRBJ2-1	10
SVLAEFYEQY	TRBV29-1	TRBJ2-7	10
ASSRDRVQGYT	TRBV28	TRBJ1-2	11
ASSEESVYNSPLH	TRBV6-1	TRBJ1-6	13
ASSLPGLAYEQY	TRBV5-1	NA	12
ASRDLGGDRYGYT	TRBV28	TRBJ1-2	13
ASEAVTGELF	TRBV11-1	TRBJ2-2	10
ASSLSGVPGELF	TRBV7-9	TRBJ2-2	12
ASTGQGAYNSPLH	TRBV25-1	TRBJ1-6	13
ASSSGGVAGASSTDTQY	TRBV5-6	TRBJ2-3	17
ASSHGTANTGELF	TRBV4-3	TRBJ2-2	13
ASSLRQGEREQY	TRBV27	TRBJ2-7	12